This T cell receptor beta chain is from a study of blood T cell repertoires in COVID-19. Overall study: Sample material is recorded as cDNA or gDNA derived from T cells, B-cell-depleted T cells, or PBMCs.

This clone was detected a few times. Participant ages covered about 18 to 95 years across 24 US areas. Recovered status applied to Cohort 3 donors who had two consecutive negative PCRs. It also applied to those with clearance or with symptom resolution. Looked up from germline, CDR1 is MRHNA and CDR2 is SNTAGT. V was shortened by 3 bases and J by 9 bases, with 13 bases between the two germline ends. CDR3 size: 13 residues. Per the study methods: Reference gene primer amplification yielded estimated nucleated cell counts. Profiled with immunoSEQ multiplex PCR; TCRdb holds only in-frame clones, not every one. The DNA was the basis for D and trimming; V, J and clone size are from that table. This sample has some 150,000 clones, with around 80% found just once.

The chain joins TRBV6-4 to TRBJ2-3; TRBD1 might be the D (5 bases). The clonotype originates from a woman between 50 and 59 years old who had recovered from COVID-19. The specimen sequenced was PBMCs or T cells enriched from blood (not recorded which). The CDR3 region is CASSESVGRTQYF. The DNA for the CDR3 is TGTGCCAGCAGTGAGAGCGTGGGGCGGACGCAGTATTTT.